Listed below are T cell receptor beta chains from one sample, sequenced in a study of blood T cell repertoires in COVID-19. Only in-frame clones appear in the TCRdb table, and some are missing; sequencing was by immunoSEQ multiplex PCR. The repertoire consists of 250,000 to 300,000 clones, with roughly 89% occurring once and the leading ten covering 11%. The specimen was peripheral blood. Receptors originate from a woman aged 25 to 39 with COVID-19, enrolled during active disease. Each CDR3 is given with its conserved first and last residue.

j_gene,v_gene,CDR3aa
TRBJ2-7,TRBV5-1,CASSSRLAGGNEQYF
TRBJ1-5,TRBV6-1,CASNDRTGGSNQPQHF
TRBJ1-3,TRBV5-1,CASSLAGADTIYF
TRBJ1-2,TRBV18,CASSPDQGRSNYGYTF
TRBJ1-6,TRBV28,CASSSGTGGSPLHF
TRBJ2-2,TRBV24-1,CATSDPRQGYTGELFF
TRBJ1-4,TRBV6-2/TRBV6-3,CASSHGDSSTF
TRBJ1-3,TRBV18,CASSREGQASSGNTIYF
TRBJ2-5,TRBV11-3,CASSLGAGGETQYF
TRBJ2-1,TRBV27,CASSLSPRGGAIDEQFF
TRBJ2-5,TRBV19,CASSITGGGETQYF
TRBJ2-3,TRBV3-1/TRBV3-2,CASSFDRADTQYF
TRBJ1-1,TRBV6-5,CASSTRDRGLVEAFF
TRBJ2-2,TRBV5-1,CASSSAGELFF
TRBJ1-1,TRBV5-4,CASSGRGSEAFF
TRBJ2-7,TRBV19,CASSLAGRNEQYF
TRBJ2-1,TRBV9,CASSGSKSGGGAVNEQFF
TRBJ2-1,TRBV27,CASSFRGGGAFGNEQFF
TRBJ1-2,TRBV6-5,CASSPLDIPYGYTF
TRBJ2-4,TRBV27,CASRGRGTGLGVAKNIQYF
TRBJ1-2,TRBV28,CATTTGPNYGYTF
TRBJ2-2,TRBV5-1,CASSLGQYANTGELFF
TRBJ1-6,TRBV6-5,CASSTKGPWAPLHF
TRBJ1-4,TRBV5-1,CASSFTGQTNEKLFF
TRBJ1-1,TRBV18,CASSRETGQNTEAFF
TRBJ1-2,TRBV29-1,CSVGGQARYGYTF
TRBJ1-1,TRBV27,CASIPSGNTEAFF
TRBJ2-5,TRBV5-1,CASRLGVSQETQYF
TRBJ1-5,TRBV3-1/TRBV3-2,CASSQGLRQPQHF
TRBJ2-1,TRBV25-1,CASSSGAYNEQFF
TRBJ2-1,TRBV15,CATSRDPDNSGEQFF
TRBJ2-5,TRBV2,CASSELAGVEGTQYF
TRBJ2-7,TRBV6-5,CASSPSGGDYEQYF
TRBJ2-5,TRBV5-1,CASSSPNSGSRQTQYF
TRBJ1-1,TRBV2,CASSGQGLKNTEAFF
TRBJ1-3,TRBV5-8,CASSFDKWGNTIYF
TRBJ1-3,TRBV18,CASSPTGSGNTIYF
TRBJ1-1,TRBV6-5,CASSYPPSGNTEAFF
TRBJ2-3,TRBV6-5,CASRGLSTGQAQYF
TRBJ1-1,TRBV14,CASSQGHIGTFF
TRBJ1-2,TRBV19,CASSLGQGSGYTF
TRBJ1-2,TRBV6-1,CASSEAGRVFGYTF
TRBJ1-2,TRBV2,CASRVRQVLFGYTF
TRBJ2-6,TRBV28,CASRGAGANVLTF
TRBJ2-7,TRBV28,CASSLSDKADYEQYF
TRBJ2-5,TRBV5-6,CASSLGAEETQYF
TRBJ2-1,TRBV11-2,CASSLEARLAGARYNEQFF
TRBJ1-1,TRBV5-1,CASSLDRAGTEAFF
TRBJ2-2,TRBV11-3,CASSPPGITGELFF
TRBJ1-6,TRBV3-1/TRBV3-2,CASSQQYSYSPLHF
TRBJ2-2,TRBV7-9,CASRPPLAAVNTGELFF
TRBJ1-2,TRBV5-1,CASSPGDREVAGYTF
TRBJ1-5,TRBV21-1,CASNQGSLQPQHF
TRBJ1-4,TRBV5-1,CASSLGQGEKLFF
TRBJ1-1,TRBV3-1/TRBV3-2,CASSLTPTANTEAFF
TRBJ1-1,TRBV5-4,CASSPGETAGNTEAFF
TRBJ1-1,TRBV28,CASSLAGWSTEAFF
TRBJ2-5,TRBV18,CASSPMQETQYF